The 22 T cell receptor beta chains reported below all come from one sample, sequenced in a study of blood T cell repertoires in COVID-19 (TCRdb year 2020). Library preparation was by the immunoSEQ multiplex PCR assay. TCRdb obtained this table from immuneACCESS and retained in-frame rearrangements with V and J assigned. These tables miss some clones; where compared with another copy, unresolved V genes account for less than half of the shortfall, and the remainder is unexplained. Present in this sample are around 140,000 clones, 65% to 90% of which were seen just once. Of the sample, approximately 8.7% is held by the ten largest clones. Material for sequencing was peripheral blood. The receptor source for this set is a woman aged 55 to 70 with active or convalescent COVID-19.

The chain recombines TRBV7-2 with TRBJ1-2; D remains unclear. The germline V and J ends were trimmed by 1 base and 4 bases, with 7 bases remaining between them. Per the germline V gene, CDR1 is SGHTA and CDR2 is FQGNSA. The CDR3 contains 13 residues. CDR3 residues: CASSLGQTYGYTF. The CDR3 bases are TGTGCCAGCAGCTTAGGGCAAACCTATGGCTACACCTTC.

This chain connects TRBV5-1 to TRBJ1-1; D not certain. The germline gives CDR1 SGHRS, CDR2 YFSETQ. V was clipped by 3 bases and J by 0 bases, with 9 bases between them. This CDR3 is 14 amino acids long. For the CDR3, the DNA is TGCGCCAGCAGCTCCAATCCAATGAACACTGAAGCTTTCTTT. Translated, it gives CASSSNPMNTEAFF.

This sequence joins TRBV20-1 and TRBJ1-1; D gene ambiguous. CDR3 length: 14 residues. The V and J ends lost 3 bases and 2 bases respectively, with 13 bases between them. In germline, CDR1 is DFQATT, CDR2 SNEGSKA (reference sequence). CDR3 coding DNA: TGCAGTGCTAGTCACAGCAATACAAACACTGAAGCTTTCTTT. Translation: CSASHSNTNTEAFF.

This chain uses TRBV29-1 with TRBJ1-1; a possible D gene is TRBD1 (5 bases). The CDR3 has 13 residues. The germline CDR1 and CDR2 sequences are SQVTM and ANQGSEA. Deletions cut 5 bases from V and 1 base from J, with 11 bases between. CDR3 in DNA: TGCAGCGTTTTGGGGCAGGCGAACACTGAAGCTTTCTTT. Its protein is CSVLGQANTEAFF. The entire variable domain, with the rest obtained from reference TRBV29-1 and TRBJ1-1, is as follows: SAVISQKPSRDICQRGTSLTIQCQVDSQVTMMFWYRQQPGQSLTLIATANQGSEATYESGFVIDKFPISRPNLTFSTLTVSNMSPEDSSIYLCSVLGQANTEAFFGQGTRLTVV.

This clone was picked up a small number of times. The DNA for the CDR3 is TGCGCCAGCAGCTTGGTGGCAGGGCTAGAGACCCAGTACTTC. Protein sequence: CASSLVAGLETQYF. V is TRBV5-1 and J is TRBJ2-5; tentative D call: TRBD1 (5 bases). Trimming left V 0 bases short and J 4 bases short, with 10 bases between. The CDR3 has 14 amino acids. Germline CDR1 is SGHRS and CDR2 is YFSETQ.

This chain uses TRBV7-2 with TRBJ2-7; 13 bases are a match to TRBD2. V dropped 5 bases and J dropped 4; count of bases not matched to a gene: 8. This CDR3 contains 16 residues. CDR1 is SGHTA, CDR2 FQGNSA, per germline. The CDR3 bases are TGTGCCAGCAGCGCGGGACTAGCGGGACACGGATACGAGCAGTACTTC. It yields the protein CASSAGLAGHGYEQYF.

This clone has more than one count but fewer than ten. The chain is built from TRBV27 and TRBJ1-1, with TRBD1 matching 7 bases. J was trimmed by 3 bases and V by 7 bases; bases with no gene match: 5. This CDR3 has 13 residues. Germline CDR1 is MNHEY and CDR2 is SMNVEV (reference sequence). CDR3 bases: TGTGCCAGCAAAGGACAGGCCCACACTGAAGCTTTCTTT. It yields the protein CASKGQAHTEAFF.

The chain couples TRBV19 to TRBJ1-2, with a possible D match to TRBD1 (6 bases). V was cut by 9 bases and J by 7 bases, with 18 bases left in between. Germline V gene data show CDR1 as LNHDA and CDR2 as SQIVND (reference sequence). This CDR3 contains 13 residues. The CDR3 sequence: CARGRGPPSGYTF. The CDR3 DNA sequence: TGTGCCAGGGGGCGGGGGCCGCCCTCTGGCTACACCTTC. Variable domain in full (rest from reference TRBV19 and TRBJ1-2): DGGITQSPKYLFRKEGQNVTLSCEQNLNHDAMYWYRQDPGQGLRLIYYSQIVNDFQKGDIAEGYSVSREKKESFPLTVTSAQKNPTAFYLCARGRGPPSGYTFGSGTRLTVV.

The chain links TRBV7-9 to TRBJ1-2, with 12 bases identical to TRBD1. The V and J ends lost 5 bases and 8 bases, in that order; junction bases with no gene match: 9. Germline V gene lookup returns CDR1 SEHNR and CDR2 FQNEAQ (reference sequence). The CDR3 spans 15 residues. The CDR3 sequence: CASSPDRDRGPGYTF. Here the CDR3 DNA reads TGTGCCAGCAGCCCAGACCGGGACAGGGGGCCCGGCTACACCTTC.

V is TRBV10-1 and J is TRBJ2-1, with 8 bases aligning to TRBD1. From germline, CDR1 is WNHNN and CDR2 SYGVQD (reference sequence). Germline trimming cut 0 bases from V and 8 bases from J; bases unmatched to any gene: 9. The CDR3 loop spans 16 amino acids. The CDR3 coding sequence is TGCGCCAGCAGTGAGTCCGGCAGGGGGCCTGAGGATGAGCAGTTCTTC. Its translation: CASSESGRGPEDEQFF.

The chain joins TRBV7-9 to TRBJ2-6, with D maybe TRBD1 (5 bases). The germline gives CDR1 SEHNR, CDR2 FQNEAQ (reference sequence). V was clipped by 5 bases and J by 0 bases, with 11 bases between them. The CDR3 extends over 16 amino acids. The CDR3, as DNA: TGTGCCAGCAGCCCGAAGGGGTTCTCTGGGGCCAACGTCCTGACTTTC. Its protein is CASSPKGFSGANVLTF. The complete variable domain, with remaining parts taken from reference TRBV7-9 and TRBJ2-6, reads DTGVSQNPRHKITKRGQNVTFRCDPISEHNRLYWYRQTLGQGPEFLTYFQNEAQLEKSRLLSDRFSAERPKGSFSTLEIQRTEQGDSAMYLCASSPKGFSGANVLTFGAGSRLTVL.

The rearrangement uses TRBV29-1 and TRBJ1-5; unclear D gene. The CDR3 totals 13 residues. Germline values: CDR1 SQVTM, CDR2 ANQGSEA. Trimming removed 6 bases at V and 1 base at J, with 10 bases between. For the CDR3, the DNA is TGCAGCGTGAGGACGGGGAGCAATCAGCCCCAGCATTTT. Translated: CSVRTGSNQPQHF.

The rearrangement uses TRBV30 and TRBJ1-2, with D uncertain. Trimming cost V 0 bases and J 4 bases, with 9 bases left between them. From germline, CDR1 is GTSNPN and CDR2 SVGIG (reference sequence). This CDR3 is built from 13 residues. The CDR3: CAWSVQVTYGYTF. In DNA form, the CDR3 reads TGTGCCTGGAGTGTGCAGGTCACCTATGGCTACACCTTC.

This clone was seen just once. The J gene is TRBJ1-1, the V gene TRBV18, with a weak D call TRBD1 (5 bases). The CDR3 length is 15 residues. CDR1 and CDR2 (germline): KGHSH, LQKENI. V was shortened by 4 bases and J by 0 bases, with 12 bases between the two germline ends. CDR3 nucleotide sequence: TGTGCCAGCTCACTAGACAGCACTATGAACACTGAAGCTTTCTTT. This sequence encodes CASSLDSTMNTEAFF.

CDR3 DNA: TGTGCCTGGGCCGGGGTGAACACCGGGGAGCTGTTTTTT. Translated, it gives CAWAGVNTGELFF. The genes are TRBV30 and TRBJ2-2; a possible D gene is TRBD2 (5 bases). The germline CDR1 and CDR2 sequences are GTSNPN and SVGIG (reference sequence). Trimming cost V 5 bases and J 1 base, with 8 bases left between them. The CDR3 is made up of 13 amino acids. Complete variable domain (other parts from reference TRBV30 and TRBJ2-2): SQTIHQWPATLVQPVGSPLSLECTVEGTSNPNLYWYRQAAGRGLQLLFYSVGIGQISSEVPQNLSASRPQDRQFILSSKKLLLSDSGFYLCAWAGVNTGELFFGEGSRLTVL.

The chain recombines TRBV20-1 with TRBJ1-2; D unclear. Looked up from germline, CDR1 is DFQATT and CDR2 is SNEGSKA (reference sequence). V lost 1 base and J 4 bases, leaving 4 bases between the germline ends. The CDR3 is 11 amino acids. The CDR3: CSARVIYGYTF. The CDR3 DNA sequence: TGCAGTGCTAGAGTCATCTATGGCTACACCTTC.

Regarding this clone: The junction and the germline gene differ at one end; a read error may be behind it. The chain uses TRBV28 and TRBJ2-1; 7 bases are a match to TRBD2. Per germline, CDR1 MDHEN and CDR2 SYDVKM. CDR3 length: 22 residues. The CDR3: CACRFPSRVRPGVGRENNEQFF. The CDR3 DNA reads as TGTGCCTGCAGGTTTCCTTCCAGGGTGCGCCCGGGGGTGGGGCGGGAGAACAATGAGCAGTTCTTC.

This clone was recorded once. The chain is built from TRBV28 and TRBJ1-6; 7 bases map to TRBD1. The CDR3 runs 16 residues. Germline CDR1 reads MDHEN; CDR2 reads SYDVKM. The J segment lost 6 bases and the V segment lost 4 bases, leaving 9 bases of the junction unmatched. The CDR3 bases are TGTGCCAGCAGTTCCTTGACAGGGTCTCCTAATTCACCCCTCCACTTT. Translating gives CASSSLTGSPNSPLHF.

The CDR3 loop reads CASSQTSGGDNEQFF. CDR3 DNA: TGTGCCAGCAGCCAGACTAGCGGGGGGGACAATGAGCAGTTCTTC. This chain links TRBV5-4 with TRBJ2-1, with 14 bases matching TRBD2. Germline-derived CDR1 and CDR2 are SGHNT and YYREEE (reference sequence). This CDR3 has 15 amino acids. The V segment lost 4 bases and the J segment 5 bases; nucleotides outside the gene matches: 2. The full variable domain, its missing parts supplied by reference TRBV5-4 and TRBJ2-1, is ETGVTQSPTHLIKTRGQQVTLRCSSQSGHNTVSWYQQALGQGPQFIFQYYREEENGRGNFPPRFSGLQFPNYSSELNVNALELDDSALYLCASSQTSGGDNEQFFGPGTRLTVL.

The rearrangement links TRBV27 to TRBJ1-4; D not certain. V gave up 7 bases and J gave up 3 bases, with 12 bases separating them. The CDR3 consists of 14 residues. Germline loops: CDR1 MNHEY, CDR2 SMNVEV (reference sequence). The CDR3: CASIGREANEKLFF. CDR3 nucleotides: TGTGCCAGCATAGGGAGGGAGGCTAATGAAAAACTGTTTTTT.

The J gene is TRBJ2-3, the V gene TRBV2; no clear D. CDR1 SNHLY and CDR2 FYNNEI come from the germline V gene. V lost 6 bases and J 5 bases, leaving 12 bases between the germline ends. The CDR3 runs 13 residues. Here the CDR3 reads CASRAHPQDTQYF. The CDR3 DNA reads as TGTGCCAGCAGGGCCCATCCCCAAGATACGCAGTATTTT.

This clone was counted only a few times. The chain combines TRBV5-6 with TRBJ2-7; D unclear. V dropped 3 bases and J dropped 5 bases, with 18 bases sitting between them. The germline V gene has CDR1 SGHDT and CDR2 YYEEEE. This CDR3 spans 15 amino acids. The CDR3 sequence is CASSSGLPPADEQYF. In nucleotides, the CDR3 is TGTGCCAGCAGCTCCGGCCTGCCTCCCGCGGACGAGCAGTACTTC.